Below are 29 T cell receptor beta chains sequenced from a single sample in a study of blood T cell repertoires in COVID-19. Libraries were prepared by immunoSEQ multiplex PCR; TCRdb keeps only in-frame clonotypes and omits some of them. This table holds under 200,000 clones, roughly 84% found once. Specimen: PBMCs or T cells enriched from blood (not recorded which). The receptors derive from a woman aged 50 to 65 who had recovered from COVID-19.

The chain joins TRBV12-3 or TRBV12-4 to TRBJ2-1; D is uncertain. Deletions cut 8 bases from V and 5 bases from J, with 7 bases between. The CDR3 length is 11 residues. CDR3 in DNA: TGTGCCAGCGCCAGGAACAATGAGCAGTTCTTC. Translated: CASARNNEQFF.

The CDR3 coding sequence is TGTGCCAGTAGTATTCCCGACCGGTCCGGGACAAGATATGGCTACACCTTC. It translates to CASSIPDRSGTRYGYTF. The chain couples TRBV19 to TRBJ1-2; D is perhaps TRBD1 (6 bases). Germline assignment: CDR1 LNHDA and CDR2 SQIVND (reference sequence). This CDR3 is built from 17 residues. The V and J ends lost 3 bases and 5 bases respectively, with 22 bases between them.

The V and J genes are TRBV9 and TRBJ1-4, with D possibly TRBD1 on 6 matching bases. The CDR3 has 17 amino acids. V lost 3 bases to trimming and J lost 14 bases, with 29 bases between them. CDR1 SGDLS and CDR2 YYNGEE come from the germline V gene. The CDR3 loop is CASSGLGGTGPLERLFF. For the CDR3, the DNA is TGTGCCAGCAGCGGTTTAGGGGGAACAGGGCCCCTCGAAAGGCTGTTTTTT.

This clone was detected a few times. The CDR3, as DNA: TGTGCCAGCAGTACACGGGGGGATCAGCCCCAGCATTTT. As protein: CASSTRGDQPQHF. The chain combines TRBV2 with TRBJ1-5, with D perhaps TRBD1 (5 bases). Germline CDR1 is SNHLY and CDR2 is FYNNEI. The length of the CDR3 is 13 residues. V dropped 5 bases and J dropped 5 bases, with 10 bases sitting between them.

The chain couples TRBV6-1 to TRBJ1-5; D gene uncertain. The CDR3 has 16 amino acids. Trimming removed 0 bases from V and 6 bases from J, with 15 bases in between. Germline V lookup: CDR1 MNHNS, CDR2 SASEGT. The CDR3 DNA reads TGTGCCAGCAGTGAAGCGCAGAGTAATCTAGGTCAGCCCCAGCATTTT. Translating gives CASSEAQSNLGQPQHF.

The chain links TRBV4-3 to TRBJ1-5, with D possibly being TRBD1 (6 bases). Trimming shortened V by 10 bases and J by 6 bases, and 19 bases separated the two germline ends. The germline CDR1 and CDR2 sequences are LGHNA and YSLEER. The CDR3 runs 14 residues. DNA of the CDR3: TGCGCCACCCCGACAGGTCCACCAGGTCAGCCCCAGCATTTT. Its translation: CATPTGPPGQPQHF.

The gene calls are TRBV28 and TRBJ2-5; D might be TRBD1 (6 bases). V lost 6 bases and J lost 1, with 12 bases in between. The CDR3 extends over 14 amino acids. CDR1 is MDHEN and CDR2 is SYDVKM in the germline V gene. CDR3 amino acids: CASRQGGSQETQYF. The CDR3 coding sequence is TGTGCCAGCAGACAAGGGGGTAGCCAAGAGACCCAGTACTTC.

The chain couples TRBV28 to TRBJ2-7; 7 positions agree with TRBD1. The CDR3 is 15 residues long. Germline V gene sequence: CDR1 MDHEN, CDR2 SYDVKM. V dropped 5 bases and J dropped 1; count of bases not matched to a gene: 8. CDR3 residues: CASSELGTASYEQYF. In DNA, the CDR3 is TGTGCCAGCAGTGAACTAGGGACAGCGTCCTACGAGCAGTACTTC.

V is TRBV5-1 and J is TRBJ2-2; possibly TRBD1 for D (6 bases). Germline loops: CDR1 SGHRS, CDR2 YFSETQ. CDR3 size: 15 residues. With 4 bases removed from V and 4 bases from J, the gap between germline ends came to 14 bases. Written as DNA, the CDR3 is TGCGCCAGCAGCCTGAGACAGGACGGCACCGGGGAGCTGTTTTTT. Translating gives CASSLRQDGTGELFF.

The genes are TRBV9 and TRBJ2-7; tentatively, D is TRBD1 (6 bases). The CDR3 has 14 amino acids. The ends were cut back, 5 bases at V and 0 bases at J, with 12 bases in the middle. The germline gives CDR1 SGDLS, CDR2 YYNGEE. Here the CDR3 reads CASSQGPISYEQYF. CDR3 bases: TGTGCCAGCAGTCAGGGGCCCATCTCCTACGAGCAGTACTTC.

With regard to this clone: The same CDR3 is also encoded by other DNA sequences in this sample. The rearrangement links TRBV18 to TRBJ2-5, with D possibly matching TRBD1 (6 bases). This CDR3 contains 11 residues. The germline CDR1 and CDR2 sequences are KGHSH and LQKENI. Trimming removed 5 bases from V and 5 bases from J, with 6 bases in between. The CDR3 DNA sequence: TGTGCCAGCTCAGGGGGCGAGACCCAGTACTTC. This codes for CASSGGETQYF.

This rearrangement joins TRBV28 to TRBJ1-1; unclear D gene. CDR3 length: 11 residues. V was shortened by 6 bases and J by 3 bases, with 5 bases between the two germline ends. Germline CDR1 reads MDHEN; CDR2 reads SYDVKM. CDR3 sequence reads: CASRGDTEAFF. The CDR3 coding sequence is TGTGCCAGCAGGGGAGACACTGAAGCTTTCTTT.

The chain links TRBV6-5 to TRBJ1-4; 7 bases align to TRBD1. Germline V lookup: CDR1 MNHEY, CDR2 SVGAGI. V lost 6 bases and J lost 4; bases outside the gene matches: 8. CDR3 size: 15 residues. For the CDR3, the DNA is TGTGCCAGCAGGTTGGACAGGACCTTTAATGAAAAACTGTTTTTT. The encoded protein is CASRLDRTFNEKLFF.

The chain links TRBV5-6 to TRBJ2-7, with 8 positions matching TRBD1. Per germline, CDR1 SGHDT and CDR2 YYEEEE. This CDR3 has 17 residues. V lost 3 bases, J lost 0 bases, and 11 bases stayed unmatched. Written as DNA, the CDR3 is TGTGCCAGCAGCTCACCACCTCATACAGGGGGCTCCTACGAGCAGTACTTC. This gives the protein CASSSPPHTGGSYEQYF.

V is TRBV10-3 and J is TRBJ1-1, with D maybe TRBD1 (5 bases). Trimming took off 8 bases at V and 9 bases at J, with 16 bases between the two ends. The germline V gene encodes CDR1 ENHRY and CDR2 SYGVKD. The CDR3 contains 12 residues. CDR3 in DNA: TGTGCCATCGACGGCCAGGGAGGCAAAGCTTTCTTT. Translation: CAIDGQGGKAFF.

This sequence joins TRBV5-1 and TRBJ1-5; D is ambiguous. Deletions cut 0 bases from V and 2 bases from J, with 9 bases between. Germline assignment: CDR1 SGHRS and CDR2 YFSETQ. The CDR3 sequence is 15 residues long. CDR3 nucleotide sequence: TGCGCCAGCAGCTTGGACGGGAGCCGCAATCAGCCCCAGCATTTT. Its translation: CASSLDGSRNQPQHF.

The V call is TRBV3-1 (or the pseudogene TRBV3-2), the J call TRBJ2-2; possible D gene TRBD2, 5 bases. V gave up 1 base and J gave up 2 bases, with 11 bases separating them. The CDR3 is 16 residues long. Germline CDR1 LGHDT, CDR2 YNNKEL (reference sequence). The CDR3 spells CASSQGSSINTGELFF. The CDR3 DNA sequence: TGTGCCAGCAGCCAAGGGTCTAGCATAAACACCGGGGAGCTGTTTTTT.

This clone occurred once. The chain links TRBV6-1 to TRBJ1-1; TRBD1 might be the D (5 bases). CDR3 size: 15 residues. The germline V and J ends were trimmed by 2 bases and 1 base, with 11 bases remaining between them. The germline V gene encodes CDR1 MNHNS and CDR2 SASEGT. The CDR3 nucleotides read TGTGCCAGCAGTGAATGGAGACAGACGAACACTGAAGCTTTCTTT. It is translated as CASSEWRQTNTEAFF.

This CDR3 reads CASSLVTGTSYEQYF. CDR3 sequence (DNA): TGTGCCAGCAGCTTAGTAACAGGGACCTCCTACGAGCAGTACTTC. The V call is TRBV7-8, the J call TRBJ2-7; perhaps TRBD1 as D (6 bases). V lost 1 base to trimming and J lost 0 bases, with 10 bases between them. This CDR3 is 15 amino acids long. Germline loops: CDR1 SGHVS, CDR2 FQNEAQ.

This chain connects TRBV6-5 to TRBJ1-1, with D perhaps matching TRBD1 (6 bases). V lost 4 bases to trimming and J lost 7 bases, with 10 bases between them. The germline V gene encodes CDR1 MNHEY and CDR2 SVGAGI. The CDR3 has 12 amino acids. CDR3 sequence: CASSLNRDEAFF. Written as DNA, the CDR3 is TGTGCCAGCAGTTTAAACAGGGATGAAGCTTTCTTT.

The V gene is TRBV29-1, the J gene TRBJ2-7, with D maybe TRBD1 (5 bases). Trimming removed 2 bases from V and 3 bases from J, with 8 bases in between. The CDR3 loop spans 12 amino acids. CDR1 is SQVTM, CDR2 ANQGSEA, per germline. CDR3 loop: CSVEIGVYEQYF. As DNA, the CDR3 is TGCAGCGTTGAAATAGGGGTCTACGAGCAGTACTTC.

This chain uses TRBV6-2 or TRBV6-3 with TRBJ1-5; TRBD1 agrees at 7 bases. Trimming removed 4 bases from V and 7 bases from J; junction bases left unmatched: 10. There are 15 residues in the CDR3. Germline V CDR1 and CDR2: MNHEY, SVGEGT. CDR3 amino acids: CASSSRQGPKQPQHF. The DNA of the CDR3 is TGTGCCAGCAGTTCCAGACAGGGTCCGAAGCAGCCCCAGCATTTT.

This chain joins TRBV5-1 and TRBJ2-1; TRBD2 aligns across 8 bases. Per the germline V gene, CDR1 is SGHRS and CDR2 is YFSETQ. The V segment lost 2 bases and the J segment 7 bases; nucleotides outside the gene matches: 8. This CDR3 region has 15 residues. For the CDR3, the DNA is TGCGCCAGCAGCTTAAGCGGGAGAAGTGGGAATGAGCAGTTCTTC. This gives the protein CASSLSGRSGNEQFF. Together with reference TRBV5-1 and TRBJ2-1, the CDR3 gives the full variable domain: KAGVTQTPRYLIKTRGQQVTLSCSPISGHRSVSWYQQTPGQGLQFLFEYFSETQRNKGNFPGRFSGRQFSNSRSEMNVSTLELGDSALYLCASSLSGRSGNEQFFGPGTRLTVL.

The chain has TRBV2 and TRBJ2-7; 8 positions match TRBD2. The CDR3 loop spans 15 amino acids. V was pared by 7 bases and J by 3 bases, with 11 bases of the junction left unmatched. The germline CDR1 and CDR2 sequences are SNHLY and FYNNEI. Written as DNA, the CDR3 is TGTGCCAGCAAGGTCGGGGGACTAGGGGGCTACGAGCAGTACTTC. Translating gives CASKVGGLGGYEQYF.

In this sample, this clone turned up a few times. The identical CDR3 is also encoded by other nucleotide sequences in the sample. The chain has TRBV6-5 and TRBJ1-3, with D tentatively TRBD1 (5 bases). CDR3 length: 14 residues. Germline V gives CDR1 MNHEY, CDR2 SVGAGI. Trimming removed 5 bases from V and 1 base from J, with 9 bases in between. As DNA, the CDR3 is TGTGCCAGCAGTCGCCAGGGTTCTGGAAACACCATATATTTT. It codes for CASSRQGSGNTIYF.

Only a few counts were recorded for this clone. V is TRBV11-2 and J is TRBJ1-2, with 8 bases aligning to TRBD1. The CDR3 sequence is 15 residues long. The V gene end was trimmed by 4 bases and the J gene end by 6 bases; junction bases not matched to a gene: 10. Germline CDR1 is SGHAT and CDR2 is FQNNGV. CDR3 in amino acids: CASSSPRRQGHGYTF. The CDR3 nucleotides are TGTGCCAGCAGCTCGCCGAGGAGACAGGGGCATGGCTACACCTTC.

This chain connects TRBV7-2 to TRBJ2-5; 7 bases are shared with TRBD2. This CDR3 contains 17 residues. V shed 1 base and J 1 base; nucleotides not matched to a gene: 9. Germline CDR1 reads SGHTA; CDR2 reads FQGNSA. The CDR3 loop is CASSLGPGGPSQETQYF. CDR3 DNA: TGTGCCAGCAGCTTAGGTCCGGGGGGACCTTCCCAAGAGACCCAGTACTTC.

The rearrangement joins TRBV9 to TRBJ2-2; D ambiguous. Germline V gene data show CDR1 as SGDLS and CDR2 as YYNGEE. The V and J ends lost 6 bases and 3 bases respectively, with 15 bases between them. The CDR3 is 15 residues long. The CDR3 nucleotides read TGTGCCAGCACCCCCCGGCACCTAGACACCGGGGAGCTGTTTTTT. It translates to CASTPRHLDTGELFF. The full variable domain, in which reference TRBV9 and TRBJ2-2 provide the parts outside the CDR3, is DSGVTQTPKHLITATGQRVTLRCSPRSGDLSVYWYQQSLDQGLQFLIQYYNGEERAKGNILERFSAQQFPDLHSELNLSSLELGDSALYFCASTPRHLDTGELFFGEGSRLTVL.

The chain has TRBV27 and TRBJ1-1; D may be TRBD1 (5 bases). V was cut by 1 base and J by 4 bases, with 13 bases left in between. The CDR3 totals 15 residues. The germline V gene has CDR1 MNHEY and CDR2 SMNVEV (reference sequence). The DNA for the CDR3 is TGTGCCAGCAGTTTATTACCCCAGGGATCCACTGAAGCTTTCTTT. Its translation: CASSLLPQGSTEAFF.